This entry describes one T cell receptor beta chain. Its antigen is unidentified. These data come from a study of CD8+CD57+ T cells in acquired aplastic anemia. Study conclusions and caveats: It was found that some 30 CD8+ CDR3 sequences were shared between patients and controls. Any difference that existed in CD8+ Simpson's diversity between patients and controls was not significant.

All patients picked for sequencing had shown, by flow cytometry, an expansion of CD8+CD57+ cells. CDR1 MGHDK and CDR2 SYGVNS come from the germline V gene. The CDR3 loop spans 13 amino acids. V lost 4 bases, J lost 6 bases, and 12 bases lay in between. Profiling of TCR beta VDJ combinations and CDR3 sequences used genomic DNA as template. Each CDR3 protein gets one entry after TCRdb re-called the reads with MiXCR. The profile covers fewer than 250,000 distinct CDR3 sequences, with around 46% appearing a single time and 7% to 9.5% taken by the ten largest. The sequence came from a human donor with aplastic anemia. Material for sequencing was sorted CD4+, CD8+, or CD8+CD57+ T cells (not recorded which) from PBMCs. This chain uses TRBV25-1 with TRBJ1-1; D is perhaps TRBD1 (6 bases). The CDR3 loop is CASSALQGAEAFF. The CDR3 coding sequence is TGTGCCAGCAGTGCACTACAGGGAGCTGAAGCTTTCTTT.